The rows below give T cell receptor beta chains drawn from one sample of a study of blood T cell repertoires in COVID-19. Assay used: immunoSEQ multiplex PCR; TCRdb lists only in-frame clones, some missing. The sample includes about 200,000 clones, approximately 83% seen only once; the top ten take 3% to 4%. Sample: peripheral blood. These receptors all come from a man between 60 and 75 years old with acute or convalescent COVID-19. Each CDR3 is given with its conserved first and last residue. Each record gives: V gene, D gene, clone size, J gene, CDR3 length, CDR3 DNA, CDR3 protein. The D gene is left open where the match is weak. Part of the rows lack a size; the others show once, few, many or a class for expanded clones.

>TRBV6-5|TRBD1|NA|TRBJ2-1|13
TGTGCCAGCAGTTCTTGGACAGGCCAAGAGCAGTTCTTC
CASSSWTGQEQFF
>TRBV5-1|TRBD2|NA|TRBJ2-7|14
TGCGCCAGCACCCTGGGCGGGAGAGAATCCGAGCAGTACTTC
CASTLGGRESEQYF
>TRBV5-1|TRBD2|NA|TRBJ2-1|16
TGCGCCAGCAGCTTGACTAGCGGGAGTGCCTACAATGAGCAGTTCTTC
CASSLTSGSAYNEQFF
>TRBV14|TRBD1|few|TRBJ2-5|15
TGTGCCAGCAGCCACCGAAGGACAGGGCAAGAGACCCAGTACTTC
CASSHRRTGQETQYF
>TRBV6-5|NA|many|TRBJ2-3|14
TGTGCCAGCTTGGGCCCCGTTCATCTGGATACGCAGTATTTT
CASLGPVHLDTQYF
>TRBV29-1|NA|few|TRBJ2-3|13
TGCAGCGTGCCCCCTAGGAAGACAGATACGCAGTATTTT
CSVPPRKTDTQYF
>TRBV2|TRBD1|many|TRBJ2-7|12
TGTGCCAGCTCGGACAGGGTCGGCGAGCAGTACTTC
CASSDRVGEQYF
>TRBV5-1|NA|NA|TRBJ2-5|14
TGCGCCAGCAGCTTGGCCGGGCAGGGGGAGACCCAGTACTTC
CASSLAGQGETQYF
>TRBV2|NA|NA|TRBJ2-5|14
TGTGCCAGCAAGAAGTGGGCGAAGCAAGAGACCCAGTACTTC
CASKKWAKQETQYF
>TRBV28|TRBD2|NA|TRBJ2-7|15
TGTGCCAGCAGCACTCCGGGACTAGCTACGTACGAGCAGTACTTC
CASSTPGLATYEQYF
>TRBV6-5|NA|NA|TRBJ1-2|13
TGTGCCAGCAGCTTAGACAAGCTCTATGGCTACACCTTC
CASSLDKLYGYTF
>TRBV28|NA|few|TRBJ1-1|10
TGTGCCACTAGGAACACTGAAGCTTTCTTT
CATRNTEAFF
>TRBV3-1/TRBV3-2|TRBD2|NA|TRBJ2-3|13
TGTGCCAGCACCTTGAAAGCGGGAGTCGCGCAGTATTTT
CASTLKAGVAQYF
>TRBV7-9|TRBD1|few|TRBJ1-1|15
TGTGCCAGCAGCAAAACGACAGGGTCTTACACTGAAGCTTTCTTT
CASSKTTGSYTEAFF
>TRBV19|NA|NA|TRBJ2-1|13
TGTGCCAGTAGCCACTCTCGGGGTCCGGAGCAGTTCTTC
CASSHSRGPEQFF
>TRBV7-9|NA|NA|TRBJ1-3|16
TGTGCCAGCAGCTTAGGTGGCGGGAGGAGTGGAAACACCATATATTTT
CASSLGGGRSGNTIYF
>TRBV29-1|TRBD2|NA|TRBJ2-1|15
TGCAGCGCCGGGACTAGCGGGAGGGGGTTAGGTGAGCAGTTCTTC
CSAGTSGRGLGEQFF
>TRBV6-5|NA|NA|TRBJ2-7|15
TGTGCCAGCACCGAGAATGGTCTTAGGGGATACGAGCAGTACTTC
CASTENGLRGYEQYF
>TRBV24-1|TRBD2|NA|TRBJ2-7|14
TGTGCCACCAGTGCTAGCGGGAGTTCCTACGAGCAGTACTTC
CATSASGSSYEQYF
>TRBV6-5|TRBD2|NA|TRBJ2-7|15
TGTGCCAGCACCGATCCCGGGACTAGCTCCTACGAGCAGTACTTC
CASTDPGTSSYEQYF
>TRBV5-1|NA|NA|TRBJ1-2|15
TGCGCCAGCAGCACCACCGGAGCAGCTAACTATGGCTACACCTTC
CASSTTGAANYGYTF
>TRBV27|TRBD1|NA|TRBJ1-4|15
TGTGCCAGCAGGGACAGGGGTGGCACTAATGAAAAACTGTTTTTT
CASRDRGGTNEKLFF
>TRBV19|NA|few|TRBJ1-5|15
TGTGCCAGTAGTATAGGAGAAAATAGCAATCAGCCCCAGCATTTT
CASSIGENSNQPQHF
>TRBV11-1|TRBD1|NA|TRBJ2-7|15
TGTGCCAGCAGCTTAGAAGGGGGCCGAACCTACGAGCAGTACTTC
CASSLEGGRTYEQYF
>TRBV29-1|TRBD1|NA|TRBJ1-4|12
TGCAGCGTTGGGCAGGGGGATGAAAAACTGTTTTTT
CSVGQGDEKLFF
>TRBV3-1/TRBV3-2|NA|NA|TRBJ1-1|15
TGTGCCAGCAGCCAAGAAGGACTGAGGAACACTGAAGCTTTCTTT
CASSQEGLRNTEAFF
>TRBV5-1|TRBD2|NA|TRBJ2-1|17
TGCGCCAGCAGCTGGAGTAGCGGGAGAGCCACCTACAATGAGCAGTTCTTC
CASSWSSGRATYNEQFF
>TRBV9|NA|NA|TRBJ2-5|15
TGTGCCAGCAGCGTAAGGAGGGGAACAACAGAGACCCAGTACTTC
CASSVRRGTTETQYF
>TRBV4-1|TRBD2|NA|TRBJ2-3|15
TGCGCCAGCAGCCAAGGGGCGGGAGGAGACGATACGCAGTATTTT
CASSQGAGGDDTQYF
>TRBV4-2|NA|NA|TRBJ1-2|15
TGTGCCAGCAGCCAAGATTTACAGGAGAGATATGGCTACACCTTC
CASSQDLQERYGYTF
>TRBV15|NA|NA|TRBJ1-2|12
TGTGCCACCAGCAGGACGGAGTCTGGCTACACCTTC
CATSRTESGYTF
>TRBV21-1|NA|NA|TRBJ1-5|18
TGTGCCAGCAGCAAAAAACATCCGGGACAGGTCAACAATCAGCCCCAGCATTTT
CASSKKHPGQVNNQPQHF
>TRBV6-5|TRBD1|many|TRBJ1-1|15
TGTGCCAGCAGTTACTCCGGGACAGAGAACACTGAAGCTTTCTTT
CASSYSGTENTEAFF
>TRBV7-2|TRBD1|NA|TRBJ2-3|16
TGTGCCAGCAGCTTACGACGGGACAGGGTCACAGATACGCAGTATTTT
CASSLRRDRVTDTQYF
>TRBV5-1|NA|NA|TRBJ2-7|14
TGCGCCAGCAGCTTGGCCCAGGGGCGCTACGAGCAGTACTTC
CASSLAQGRYEQYF
>TRBV7-9|TRBD1|NA|TRBJ2-6|17
TGTGCCAGCAGCTCCCGGGACAGGACCTCTGGGGCCAACGTCCTGACTTTC
CASSSRDRTSGANVLTF
>TRBV7-2|NA|NA|TRBJ1-2|13
TGTGCCAGCAGCGAACAGGGCGGGTATGGCTACACCTTC
CASSEQGGYGYTF
>TRBV5-1|NA|NA|TRBJ1-4|15
TGCGCCAGCAGCTTGGGTACAGCAACTAATGAAAAACTGTTTTTT
CASSLGTATNEKLFF
>TRBV9|TRBD1|few|TRBJ1-4|15
TGTGCCAGCAGCCCTCGACAGGGGGATGGTGAAAAACTGTTTTTT
CASSPRQGDGEKLFF
>TRBV5-5|TRBD1|NA|TRBJ2-7|15
TGTGCCAGCAGCTCGCGGGACAGGGTTCTCCACGAGCAGTACTTC
CASSSRDRVLHEQYF
>TRBV24-1|TRBD2|NA|TRBJ2-1|19
TGTGCCACCAGTGATTTAAACTCGGCTAGCGGGTCCTCCTACAATGAGCAGTTCTTC
CATSDLNSASGSSYNEQFF
>TRBV11-1|NA|NA|TRBJ2-7|12
TGTGCCAGCAGCCACTCCCCGTACGAGCAGTACTTC
CASSHSPYEQYF
>TRBV18|TRBD1|NA|TRBJ2-2|17
TGTGCCAGCTCCCGAACCCGGGGACAGGGGAGCACCGGGGAGCTGTTTTTT
CASSRTRGQGSTGELFF
>TRBV6-5|TRBD2|NA|TRBJ2-3|16
TGTGCCAGCAGTTACGGGACTAGCGTTCGGACAGATACGCAGTATTTT
CASSYGTSVRTDTQYF
>TRBV7-2|TRBD1|NA|TRBJ1-2|15
TGTGCCAGCAGCCCCGGACAGGGGATAAACTATGGCTACACCTTC
CASSPGQGINYGYTF
>TRBV20-1|TRBD2|few|TRBJ2-7|17
TGCAGTGCTAGTGGAGCCGGGACTAGCGGTCGTACCTACGAGCAGTACTTC
CSASGAGTSGRTYEQYF
>TRBV29-1|TRBD1|NA|TRBJ2-5|14
TGCAGCGTTTCTCCCGGGACAGGGGAAGAGACCCAGTACTTC
CSVSPGTGEETQYF
>TRBV6-5|TRBD1|NA|TRBJ1-1|14
TGTGCCAGCAGTCGAGGACAGGGGAACACTGAAGCTTTCTTT
CASSRGQGNTEAFF
>TRBV7-6|NA|NA|TRBJ1-1|13
TGTGCCAGCAGCTTATCCCCGAGGATTGAAGCTTTCTTT
CASSLSPRIEAFF
>TRBV6-2/TRBV6-3|TRBD1|NA|TRBJ2-7|16
TGTGCCAGCAGCCCCTTTAGGACAGGGGTCTCCTACGAGCAGTACTTC
CASSPFRTGVSYEQYF
>TRBV18|NA|NA|TRBJ2-3|13
TGTGCCAGCTCCTCCTCTAACACAGATACGCAGTATTTT
CASSSSNTDTQYF
>TRBV18|TRBD1|NA|TRBJ2-1|13
TGTGCCAGCTCACAGGGACAGAACAATGAGCAGTTCTTC
CASSQGQNNEQFF
>TRBV10-3|TRBD2|NA|TRBJ2-1|14
TGTGCCATCGGGACTAGCAGGAGAGACAATGAGCAGTTCTTC
CAIGTSRRDNEQFF
>TRBV12-3/TRBV12-4|NA|NA|TRBJ2-3|13
TGTGCCAGCAGTTGGCTCCACACAGATACGCAGTATTTT
CASSWLHTDTQYF
>TRBV4-1|NA|NA|TRBJ1-1|14
TGCGCCAGCAGCCAAGTTGCGGCTAACACTGAAGCTTTCTTT
CASSQVAANTEAFF
>TRBV28|TRBD1|NA|TRBJ2-7|15
TGTGCCAGCAGTTCCGTGGGACAGGGCCTCTACGAGCAGTACTTC
CASSSVGQGLYEQYF
>TRBV12-3/TRBV12-4|NA|NA|TRBJ1-2|12
TGTGCCAGCAGCCGGAGAACCTATGGCTACACCTTC
CASSRRTYGYTF
>TRBV5-8|TRBD2|NA|TRBJ2-3|15
TGTGCCAGCAGCTTGGCTAGCGGTTACACAGATACGCAGTATTTT
CASSLASGYTDTQYF
>TRBV7-9|NA|NA|TRBJ2-1|15
TGTGCCAGCAGCTTAGGGACTCAATCCTACAATGAGCAGTTCTTC
CASSLGTQSYNEQFF
>TRBV14|NA|NA|TRBJ2-2|15
TGTGCCAGCAGCCAAGAAGACAGGCTAACCGGGGAGCTGTTTTTT
CASSQEDRLTGELFF